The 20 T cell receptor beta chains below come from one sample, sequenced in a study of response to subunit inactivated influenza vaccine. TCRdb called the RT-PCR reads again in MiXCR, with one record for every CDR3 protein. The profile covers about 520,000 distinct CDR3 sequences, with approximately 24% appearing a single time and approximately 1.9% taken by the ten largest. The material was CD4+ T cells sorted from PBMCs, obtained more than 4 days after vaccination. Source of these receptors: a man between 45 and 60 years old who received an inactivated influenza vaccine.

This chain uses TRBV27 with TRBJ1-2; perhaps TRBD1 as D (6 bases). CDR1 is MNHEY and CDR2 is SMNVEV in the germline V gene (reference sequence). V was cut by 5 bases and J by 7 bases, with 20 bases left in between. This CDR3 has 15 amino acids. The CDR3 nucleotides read TGTGCCAGCAGTCCAACCCCGGCCAGGGGATCTGGCTACACCTTC. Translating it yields CASSPTPARGSGYTF.

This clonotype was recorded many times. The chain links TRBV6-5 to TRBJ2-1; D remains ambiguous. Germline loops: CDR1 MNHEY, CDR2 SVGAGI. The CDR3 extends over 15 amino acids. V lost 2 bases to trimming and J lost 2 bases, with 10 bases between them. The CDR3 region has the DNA TGTGCCAGCAGTTACGAGGTGAGCACCTACAATGAGCAGTTCTTC. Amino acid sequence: CASSYEVSTYNEQFF.

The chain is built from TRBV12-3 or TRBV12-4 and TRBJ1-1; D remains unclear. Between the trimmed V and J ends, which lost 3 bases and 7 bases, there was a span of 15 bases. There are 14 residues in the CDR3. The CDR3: CASSFLQEGGEAFF. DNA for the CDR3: TGTGCCAGCAGTTTCTTGCAAGAAGGAGGTGAAGCTTTCTTT.

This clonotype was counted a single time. The CDR3 region has the DNA TGCAGTGCTAAAGGGGATGCAGGGTCTCGGGAGACCCAGTACTTC. Translation: CSAKGDAGSRETQYF. The chain recombines TRBV20-1 with TRBJ2-5; tentative D call: TRBD1 (5 bases). The CDR3 is 15 amino acids. Trimming cost V 4 bases and J 5 bases, with 20 bases left between them. Germline loops: CDR1 DFQATT, CDR2 SNEGSKA (reference sequence).

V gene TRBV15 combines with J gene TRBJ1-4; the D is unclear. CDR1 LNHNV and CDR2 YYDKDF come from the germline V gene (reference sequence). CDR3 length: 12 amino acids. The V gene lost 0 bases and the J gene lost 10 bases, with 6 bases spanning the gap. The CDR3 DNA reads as TGTGCCACCAGCAGAGACGTGGGAAAACTGTTTTTT. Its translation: CATSRDVGKLFF. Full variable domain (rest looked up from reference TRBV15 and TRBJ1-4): DAMVIQNPRYQVTQFGKPVTLSCSQTLNHNVMYWYQQKSSQAPKLLFHYYDKDFNNEADTPDNFQSRRPNTSFCFLDIRSPGLGDTAMYLCATSRDVGKLFFGSGTQLSVL.

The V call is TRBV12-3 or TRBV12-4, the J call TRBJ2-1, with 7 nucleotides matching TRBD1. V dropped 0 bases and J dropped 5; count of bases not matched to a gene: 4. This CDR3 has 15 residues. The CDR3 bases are TGTGCCAGCAGTTTAGCGCTGAGGGGGCACAATGAGCAGTTCTTC. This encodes CASSLALRGHNEQFF.

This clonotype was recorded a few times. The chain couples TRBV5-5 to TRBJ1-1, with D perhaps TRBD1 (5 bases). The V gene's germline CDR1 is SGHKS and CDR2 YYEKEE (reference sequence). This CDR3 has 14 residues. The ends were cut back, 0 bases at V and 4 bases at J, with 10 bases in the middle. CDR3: CASSLDMRGTEAFF. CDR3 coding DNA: TGTGCCAGCAGCTTGGATATGAGGGGCACTGAAGCTTTCTTT.

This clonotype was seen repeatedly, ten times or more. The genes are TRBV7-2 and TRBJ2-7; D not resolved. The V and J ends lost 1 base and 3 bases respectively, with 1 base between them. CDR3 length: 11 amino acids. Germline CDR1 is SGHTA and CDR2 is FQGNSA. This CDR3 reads CASSLVYEQYF. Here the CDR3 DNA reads TGTGCCAGCAGCTTAGTCTACGAGCAGTACTTC.

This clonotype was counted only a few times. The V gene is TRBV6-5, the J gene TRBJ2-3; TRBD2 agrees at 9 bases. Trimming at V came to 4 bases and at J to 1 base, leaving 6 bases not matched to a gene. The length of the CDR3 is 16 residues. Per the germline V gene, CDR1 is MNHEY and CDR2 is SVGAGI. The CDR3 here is CASSSSRTSGTDTQYF. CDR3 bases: TGTGCCAGCAGTTCTTCCCGGACTAGCGGCACAGATACGCAGTATTTT.

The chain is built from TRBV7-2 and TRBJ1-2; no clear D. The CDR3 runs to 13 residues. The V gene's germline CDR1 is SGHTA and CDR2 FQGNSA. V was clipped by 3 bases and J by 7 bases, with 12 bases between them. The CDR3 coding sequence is TGTGCCAGCAGCTTCGGCAGCAGGTTTGGCTACACCTTC. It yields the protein CASSFGSRFGYTF.

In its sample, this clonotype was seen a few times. The CDR3 bases are TGCAGTGCTATCTTGGGTAGCGGGGCAACCTACGAGCAGTACTTC. Translation: CSAILGSGATYEQYF. This chain joins TRBV20-1 and TRBJ2-7; 8 bases align to TRBD2. Germline V lookup: CDR1 DFQATT, CDR2 SNEGSKA (reference sequence). This CDR3 region has 15 residues. V lost 4 bases, J lost 2 bases, and 10 bases stayed unmatched.

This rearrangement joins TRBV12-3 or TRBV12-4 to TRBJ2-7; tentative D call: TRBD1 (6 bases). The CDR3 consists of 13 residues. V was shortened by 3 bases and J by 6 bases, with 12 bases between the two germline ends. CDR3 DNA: TGTGCCAGCAGTTTGGGGCAGGGGAGCGAGCAGTACTTC. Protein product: CASSLGQGSEQYF.

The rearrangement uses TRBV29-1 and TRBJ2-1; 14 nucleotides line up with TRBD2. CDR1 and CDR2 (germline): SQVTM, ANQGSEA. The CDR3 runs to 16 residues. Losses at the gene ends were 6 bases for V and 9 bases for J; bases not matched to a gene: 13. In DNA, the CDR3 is TGCAGCGTATTTCCGGGACTAGCGGGAGTCAGTGTTGAGCAGTTCTTC. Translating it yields CSVFPGLAGVSVEQFF.

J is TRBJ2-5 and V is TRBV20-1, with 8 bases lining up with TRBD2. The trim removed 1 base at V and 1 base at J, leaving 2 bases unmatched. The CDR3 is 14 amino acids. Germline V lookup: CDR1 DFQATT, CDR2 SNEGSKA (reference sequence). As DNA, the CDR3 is TGCAGTGCTAGAGCTAGCGGGTCCCAAGAGACCCAGTACTTC. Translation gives CSARASGSQETQYF.

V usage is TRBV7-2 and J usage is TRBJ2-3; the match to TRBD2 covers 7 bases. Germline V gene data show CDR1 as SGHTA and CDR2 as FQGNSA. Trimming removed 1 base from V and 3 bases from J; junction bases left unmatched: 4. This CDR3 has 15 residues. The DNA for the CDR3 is TGTGCCAGCAGCTTAGTCGGGACTAAGACAGATACGCAGTATTTT. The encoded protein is CASSLVGTKTDTQYF. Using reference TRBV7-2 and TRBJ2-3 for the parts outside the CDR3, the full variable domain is GAGVSQSPSNKVTEKGKDVELRCDPISGHTALYWYRQSLGQGLEFLIYFQGNSAPDKSGLPSDRFSAERTGGSVSTLTIQRTQQEDSAVYLCASSLVGTKTDTQYFGPGTRLTVL.

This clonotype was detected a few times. Here the CDR3 DNA reads TGTGCCAGCTCACCTCGTGGGACAGCGAACTCCTACGAGCAGTACTTC. Translation gives CASSPRGTANSYEQYF. The genes are TRBV18 and TRBJ2-7, with 7 bases identical to TRBD1. From germline, CDR1 is KGHSH and CDR2 LQKENI. The CDR3 sequence is 16 residues long. V dropped 3 bases and J dropped 0; count of bases not matched to a gene: 8.

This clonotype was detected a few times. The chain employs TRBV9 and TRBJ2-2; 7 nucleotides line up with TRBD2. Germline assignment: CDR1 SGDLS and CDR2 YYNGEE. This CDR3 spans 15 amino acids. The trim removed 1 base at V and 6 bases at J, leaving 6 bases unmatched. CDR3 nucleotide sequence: TGTGCCAGCAGCGTACGATCTAGCGGCCCCGGGGAGCTGTTTTTT. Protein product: CASSVRSSGPGELFF.

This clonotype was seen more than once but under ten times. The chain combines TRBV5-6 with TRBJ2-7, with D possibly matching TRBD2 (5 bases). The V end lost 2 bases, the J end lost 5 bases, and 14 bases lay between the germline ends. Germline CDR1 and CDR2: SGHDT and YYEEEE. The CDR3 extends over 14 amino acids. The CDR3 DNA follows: TGTGCCAGCAGCTTTCCCGGGATCCGGGACGAGCAGTACTTC. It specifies CASSFPGIRDEQYF.

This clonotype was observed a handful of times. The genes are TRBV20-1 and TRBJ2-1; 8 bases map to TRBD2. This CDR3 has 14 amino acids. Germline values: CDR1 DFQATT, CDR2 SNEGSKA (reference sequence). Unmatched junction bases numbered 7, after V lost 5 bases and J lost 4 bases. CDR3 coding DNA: TGCAGTGCTGAGACTAGCGAGGGTTACAATGAGCAGTTCTTC. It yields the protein CSAETSEGYNEQFF.

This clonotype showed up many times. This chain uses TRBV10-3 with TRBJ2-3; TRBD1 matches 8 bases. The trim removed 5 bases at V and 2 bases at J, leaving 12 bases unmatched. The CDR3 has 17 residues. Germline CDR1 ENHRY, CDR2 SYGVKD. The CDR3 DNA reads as TGTGCCATCAGTCCCAGACAGGGGCTTAAAACCACAGATACGCAGTATTTT. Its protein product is CAISPRQGLKTTDTQYF.